Listed below are T cell receptor beta chains from one sample, sequenced in a study of cytomegalovirus exposure and HLA in healthy donors. Clones were read by immunoSEQ multiplex PCR, and TCRdb kept only the in-frame ones, dropping some. The sample yields approximately 110,000 clones, around 78% seen once. Material: PBMCs. These TCRs come from a man between 50 and 59 years old in good health and CMV-seronegative. Each CDR3 is given with its conserved first and last residue. D genes are given only for firm matches. Rows may omit the clone size; those that give it use once, few, many or a size class.

>-|-|TRBJ2-1|TRBV7-9
TGTTCCAGCAGCCTCAGTTCCAACAATGAGCAGTTCTTC
CSSSLSSNNEQFF
>-|-|TRBJ1-6|TRBV27
TGTGCCAGCAGTTTATTTGTGTTAAAGGAGGGAGGGGAGAATTCACCCCTCCACTTT
CASSLFVLKEGGENSPLHF
>few|-|TRBJ1-6|TRBV28
TGTGCCAGCAGTTCTTACAGGGCTTCACCCCTCCACTTT
CASSSYRASPLHF
>-|TRBD2|TRBJ2-5|TRBV15
TGTGCCACCAGCGGTACATTAGGACTAGCGGGGGAGACCCAGTACTTC
CATSGTLGLAGETQYF
>-|-|TRBJ2-2|TRBV4-1
TGCGCCAGCAGCCAAATCCAGCAGGACACCGGGGAGCTGTTTTTT
CASSQIQQDTGELFF
>-|TRBD2|TRBJ2-3|TRBV5-1
TGCGCCAGCAGCTGGAACCTAGCGGGGGGCACAGATACGCAGTATTTT
CASSWNLAGGTDTQYF
>-|-|TRBJ1-6|TRBV5-1
TGCGCCAGCAGAGAGGGCTACCGGAGCTCCTATAATTCACCCCTCCACTTT
CASREGYRSSYNSPLHF
>once|TRBD1|TRBJ2-7|TRBV5-6
TGTGCCAGCAGCCCCTTTGAACGACAGGGCTACGAGCAGTACTTC
CASSPFERQGYEQYF
>-|TRBD2|TRBJ2-3|TRBV5-1
TGCGCCAGCAGAAAAGGACTAGCGGGAACAGATACGCAGTATTTT
CASRKGLAGTDTQYF
>-|TRBD1|TRBJ1-4|TRBV4-1
TGCGCCAGCAGCGTAAACAGGGGAGTGTGGGAAAAACTGTTTTTT
CASSVNRGVWEKLFF
>-|TRBD1|TRBJ2-7|TRBV5-4
TGTGCCAGCAGCTTCGGAGCGGACAGGGGGCTTTACGAGCAGTACTTC
CASSFGADRGLYEQYF